This section outlines one TCR beta chain sequence together with its context. Its antigen is unknown. Base qualities are not at hand, and no much larger clone is one base apart. Library preparation used PCR. The sample was run on an Illumina HiSeq 2500. TCR libraries were prepared with molecular barcoding, using unique molecular identifiers to normalize TCRbeta repertoire quantification. TCRdb passed the public sequencing reads through fastp at Q25 and MiXCR, retaining productive beta sequences. One record per CDR3 amino acid sequence lists the most common genes and DNA. The sample records about 980,000 distinct CDR3 sequences, about 29% of which are singletons. The ten largest clonotypes hold roughly 28% of the sample. This sample was taken from a study of T-cell reconstitution after alpha-beta-depleted transplantation in children (dated by TCRdb to the mid-2010s). Background for the entire study: The study quantitatively tracked T-cell immune reconstitution after TCRalphabeta/CD19-depleted allogeneic hematopoietic cell transplantation in children using TCR repertoire profiling.

What the authors observed across the whole study: In some patients, the high TCRbeta diversity seen at day 60 was put down to recipient T cells and intrathymic progenitors that had survived conditioning. Apparently early alphabetaT-cell count recovery about two months after transplant reportedly relied on only several hundred rapidly expanded clones derived from non-depleted graft cells. The frequencies of hyperexpanded clones fell over the following months, and after one year, T-cell counts and TCRbeta diversity were mostly attributed to newly produced T cells.

CDR1 SGHRS and CDR2 YFSETQ are derived from the germline V gene. Spanning cysteine to phenylalanine, the CDR3 consists of 14 amino acids. The entry retains the CDR3 DNA only, 42 bases that are in frame from base 1. V ends up 4 bases short and J 7 bases short, with an unmatched junction base count of 10. This sample's treatment or condition label indicates: allogeneic hematopoietic cell transplantation with graft depleted of TCRalphabeta T cells and CD19 B cells. The transplant recipients were children given TCRalphabeta/CD19-depleted allogeneic hematopoietic cell grafts. The TCR originated in a boy under three years old who had a stem cell transplant for SCID, so the T cells may come from the graft donor. This sample comprised PBMCs, mostly from graft donor cells, obtained 360 days after TCRalphabeta/CD19-depleted stem cell transplant. The rearrangement joined TRBV5-1 to TRBJ2-7, and 8 bases in between align with TRBD1. This receptor carries the CDR3 CASSRGQGNAEQYF. The nucleotide sequence is TGCGCCAGCAGCAGAGGACAGGGTAATGCGGAGCAGTACTTC.